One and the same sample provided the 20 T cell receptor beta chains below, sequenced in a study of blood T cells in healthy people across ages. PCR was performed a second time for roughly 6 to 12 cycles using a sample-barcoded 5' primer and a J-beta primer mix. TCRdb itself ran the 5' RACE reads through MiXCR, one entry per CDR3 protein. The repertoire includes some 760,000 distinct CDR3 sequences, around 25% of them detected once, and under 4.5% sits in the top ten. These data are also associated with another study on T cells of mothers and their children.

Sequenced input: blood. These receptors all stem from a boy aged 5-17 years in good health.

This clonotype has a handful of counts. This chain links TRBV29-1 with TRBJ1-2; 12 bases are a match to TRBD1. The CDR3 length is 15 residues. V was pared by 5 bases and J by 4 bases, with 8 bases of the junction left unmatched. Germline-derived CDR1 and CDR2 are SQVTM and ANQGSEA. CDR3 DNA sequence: TGCAGCGTTCCGGGACAGGGGGCGCTTAGCTATGGCTACACCTTC. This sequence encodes CSVPGQGALSYGYTF. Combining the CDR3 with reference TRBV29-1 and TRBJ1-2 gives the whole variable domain SAVISQKPSRDICQRGTSLTIQCQVDSQVTMMFWYRQQPGQSLTLIATANQGSEATYESGFVIDKFPISRPNLTFSTLTVSNMSPEDSSIYLCSVPGQGALSYGYTFGSGTRLTVV.

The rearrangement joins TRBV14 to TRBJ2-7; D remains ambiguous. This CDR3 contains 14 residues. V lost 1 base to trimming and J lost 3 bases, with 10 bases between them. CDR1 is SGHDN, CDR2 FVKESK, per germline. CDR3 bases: TGTGCCAGCAGCCAAGGTCCCCTTCGCTACGAGCAGTACTTC. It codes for CASSQGPLRYEQYF.

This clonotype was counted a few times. The CDR3 region is CAWSVEDSPLHF. The CDR3 DNA follows: TGTGCCTGGAGCGTGGAGGATTCACCCCTCCACTTT. The gene calls are TRBV30 and TRBJ1-6, with no clear D. Trimming removed 3 bases at V and 8 bases at J, with 8 bases between. Germline CDR1 and CDR2: GTSNPN and SVGIG (reference sequence). This CDR3 is 12 amino acids long.

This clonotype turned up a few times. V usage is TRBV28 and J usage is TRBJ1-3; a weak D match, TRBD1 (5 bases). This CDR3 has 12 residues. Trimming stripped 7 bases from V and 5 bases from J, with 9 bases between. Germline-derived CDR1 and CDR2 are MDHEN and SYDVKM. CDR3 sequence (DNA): TGTGCCAGCAACAGGTTTAGAAACACCATATATTTT. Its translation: CASNRFRNTIYF.

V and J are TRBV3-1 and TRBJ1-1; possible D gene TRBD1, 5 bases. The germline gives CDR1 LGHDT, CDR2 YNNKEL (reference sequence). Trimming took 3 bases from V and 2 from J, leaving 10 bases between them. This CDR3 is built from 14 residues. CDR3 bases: TGTGCCAGCAGCCAGTGGGGGAAAAACACTGAAGCTTTCTTT. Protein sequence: CASSQWGKNTEAFF.

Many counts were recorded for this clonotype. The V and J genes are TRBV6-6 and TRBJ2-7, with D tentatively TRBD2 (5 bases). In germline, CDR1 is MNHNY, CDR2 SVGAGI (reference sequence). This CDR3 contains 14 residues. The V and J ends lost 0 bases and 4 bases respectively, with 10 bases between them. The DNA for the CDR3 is TGTGCCAGCAGTTACTCGGGTCCGGGATACGAGCAGTACTTC. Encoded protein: CASSYSGPGYEQYF.

Here the CDR3 DNA reads TGCAGCGTTGAGGGTATCGGGACAGGACGGAGGAATAACTATGGCTACACCTTC. Translating gives CSVEGIGTGRRNNYGYTF. The J gene is TRBJ1-2, the V gene TRBV29-1; 8 nucleotides match TRBD1. The CDR3 covers 18 residues. Trimming cost V 3 bases and J 1 base; bases outside gene matches: 16. Germline CDR1 is SQVTM and CDR2 is ANQGSEA.

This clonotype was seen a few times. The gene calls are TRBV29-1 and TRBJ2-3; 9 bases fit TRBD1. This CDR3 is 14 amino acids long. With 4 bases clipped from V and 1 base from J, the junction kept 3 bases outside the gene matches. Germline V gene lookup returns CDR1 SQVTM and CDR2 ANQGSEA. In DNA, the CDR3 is TGCAGCGTTGTGGGACAGGGCGGCACAGATACGCAGTATTTT. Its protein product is CSVVGQGGTDTQYF.

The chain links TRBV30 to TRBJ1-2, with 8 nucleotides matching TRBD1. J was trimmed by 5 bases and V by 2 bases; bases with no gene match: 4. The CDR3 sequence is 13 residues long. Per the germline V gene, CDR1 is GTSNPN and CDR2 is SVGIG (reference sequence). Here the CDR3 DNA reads TGTGCCTGGAGTCCACAGGGGGGTTATGGCTACACCTTC. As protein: CAWSPQGGYGYTF.

The CDR3 sequence: CASSQWAGYEQYF. The CDR3, as DNA: TGCGCCAGCAGCCAATGGGCTGGCTACGAGCAGTACTTC. This chain uses TRBV4-3 with TRBJ2-7; the D is unclear. Trimming stripped 2 bases from V and 3 bases from J, with 8 bases between. CDR3 length: 13 residues. The germline CDR1 and CDR2 sequences are LGHNA and YSLEER.

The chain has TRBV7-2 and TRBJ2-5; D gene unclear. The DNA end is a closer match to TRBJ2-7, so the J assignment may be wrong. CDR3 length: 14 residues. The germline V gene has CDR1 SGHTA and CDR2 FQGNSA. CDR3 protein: CASSFLGFDYEQYF. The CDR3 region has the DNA TGTGCCAGCAGCTTTTTAGGGTTCGACTACGAGCAGTACTTC.

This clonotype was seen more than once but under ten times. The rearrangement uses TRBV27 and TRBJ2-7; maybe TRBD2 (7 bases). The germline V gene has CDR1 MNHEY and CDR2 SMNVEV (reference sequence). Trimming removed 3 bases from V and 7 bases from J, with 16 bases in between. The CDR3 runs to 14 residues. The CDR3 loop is CASSLSGASGEQYF. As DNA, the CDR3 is TGTGCCAGCAGTTTGTCAGGGGCTAGCGGTGAGCAGTACTTC.

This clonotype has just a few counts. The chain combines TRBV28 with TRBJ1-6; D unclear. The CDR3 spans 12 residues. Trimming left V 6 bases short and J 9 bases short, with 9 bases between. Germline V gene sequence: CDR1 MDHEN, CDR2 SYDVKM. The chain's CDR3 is CASRPFSSPLHF. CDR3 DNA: TGTGCCAGCAGACCTTTCTCTTCACCCCTCCACTTT.

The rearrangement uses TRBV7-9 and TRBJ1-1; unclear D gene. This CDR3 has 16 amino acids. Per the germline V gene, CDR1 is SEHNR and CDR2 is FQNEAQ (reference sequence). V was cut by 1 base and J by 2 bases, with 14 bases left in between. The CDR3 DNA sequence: TGTGCCAGCAGCTTAGGTAAAGGCCAGCCAAACACTGAAGCTTTCTTT. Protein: CASSLGKGQPNTEAFF.

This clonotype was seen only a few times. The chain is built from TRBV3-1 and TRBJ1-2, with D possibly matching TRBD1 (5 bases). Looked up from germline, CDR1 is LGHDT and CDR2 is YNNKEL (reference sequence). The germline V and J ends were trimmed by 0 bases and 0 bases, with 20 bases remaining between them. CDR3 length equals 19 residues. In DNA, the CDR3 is TGTGCCAGCAGCCAAGATCAGGCAGGGAGGCTAACCTCTAACTATGGCTACACCTTC. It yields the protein CASSQDQAGRLTSNYGYTF.

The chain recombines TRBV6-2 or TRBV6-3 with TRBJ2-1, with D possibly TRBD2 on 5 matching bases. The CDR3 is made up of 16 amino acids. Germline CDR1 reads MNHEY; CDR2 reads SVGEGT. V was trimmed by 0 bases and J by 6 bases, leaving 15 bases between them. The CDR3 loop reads CASSYSESSPANEQFF. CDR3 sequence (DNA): TGTGCCAGCAGTTACTCGGAGTCTAGCCCTGCCAATGAGCAGTTCTTC.

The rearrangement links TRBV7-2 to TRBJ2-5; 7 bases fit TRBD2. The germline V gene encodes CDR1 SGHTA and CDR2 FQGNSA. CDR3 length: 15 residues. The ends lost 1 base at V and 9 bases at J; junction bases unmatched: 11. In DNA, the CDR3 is TGTGCCAGCAGCTTAGATGGGCGGGAGAGCGAGGCCCAGTACTTC. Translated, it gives CASSLDGRESEAQYF.

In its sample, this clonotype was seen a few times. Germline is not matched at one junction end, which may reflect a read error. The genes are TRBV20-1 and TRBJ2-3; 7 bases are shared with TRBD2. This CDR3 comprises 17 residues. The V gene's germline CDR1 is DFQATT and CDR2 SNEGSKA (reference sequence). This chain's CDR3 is CSARVGLPDVSTDTRYF. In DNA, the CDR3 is TGCAGTGCTAGAGTGGGACTACCTGATGTAAGCACAGATACGCGGTATTTT.

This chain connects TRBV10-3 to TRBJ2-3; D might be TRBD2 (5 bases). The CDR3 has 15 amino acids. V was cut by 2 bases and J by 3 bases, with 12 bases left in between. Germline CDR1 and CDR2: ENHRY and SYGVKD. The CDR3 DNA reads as TGTGCCATCAGTGAGACGTCCACTAGTACAGATACGCAGTATTTT. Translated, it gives CAISETSTSTDTQYF.

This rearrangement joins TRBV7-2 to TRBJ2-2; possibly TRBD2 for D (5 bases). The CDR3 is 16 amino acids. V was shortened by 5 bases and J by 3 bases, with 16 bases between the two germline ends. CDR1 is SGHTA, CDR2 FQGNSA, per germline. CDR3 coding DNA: TGTGCCAGCAGCCCCATCCCCCCCGGGGACACCGGGGAGCTGTTTTTT. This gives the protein CASSPIPPGDTGELFF.